This TCR beta chain was sequenced during a study of cytomegalovirus exposure and HLA in healthy donors. Study observations and caveats: Among the CMV-associated chains, three were confirmed in vitro as specific for CMV antigens. Later work found most CMV-associated TCR beta chains apparently HLA-restricted.

Germline V CDR1 and CDR2: KGHSH, LQKENI. The CDR3 contains 15 residues. V gave up 3 bases and J gave up 2 bases; unmatched junction bases: 6. This clone came up a few times. Its specificity is not known. Both 60 Vbeta primers and 13 Jbeta primers went into the PCR. Repertoires were generated with immunoSEQ multiplex PCR, while TCRdb's copy carries only in-frame clones and drops some. The sample contains more than 80,000 clones, 64% of which appear only once. This clonotype was sampled from a man aged 55 to 70 in good health and CMV-seronegative. The sequencing input was PBMCs. The genes are TRBV18 and TRBJ2-7, with 8 nucleotides matching TRBD1. CDR3 protein: CASSPTGQGAYEQYF. The DNA of the CDR3 is TGTGCCAGCTCACCCACCGGACAGGGAGCCTACGAGCAGTACTTC.